The present T cell receptor (beta chain) was sequenced within a study of blood T cell repertoires in COVID-19. Study in general: Specimens from acute and convalescent COVID-19 originated in the United States, Italy and Spain. The cDNA or gDNA used as material had been derived from T cells, B-cell-depleted T cells, or PBMCs.

Original data processing: Scientists estimated how many nucleated cells there were by amplifying reference gene primers. The method was immunoSEQ multiplex PCR; TCRdb's version includes in-frame clones alone and lacks a portion of them. That table gives V, J and clone size, and the DNA gave D and trimming. The profile shows around 260,000 clones, 80% to 85% of them singletons. V was clipped by 4 bases and J by 6 bases; unmatched bases: 5. The CDR3 runs 13 residues. Germline V gene sequence: CDR1 SQVTM, CDR2 ANQGSEA. The TCR was taken from an older person with COVID-19, enrolled during active disease. The chain links TRBV29-1 to TRBJ2-1; 8 positions agree with TRBD1. The sample was peripheral blood. CDR3 loop: CSVGQGWVNEQFF. DNA for the CDR3: TGCAGCGTTGGACAGGGGTGGGTCAATGAGCAGTTCTTC.